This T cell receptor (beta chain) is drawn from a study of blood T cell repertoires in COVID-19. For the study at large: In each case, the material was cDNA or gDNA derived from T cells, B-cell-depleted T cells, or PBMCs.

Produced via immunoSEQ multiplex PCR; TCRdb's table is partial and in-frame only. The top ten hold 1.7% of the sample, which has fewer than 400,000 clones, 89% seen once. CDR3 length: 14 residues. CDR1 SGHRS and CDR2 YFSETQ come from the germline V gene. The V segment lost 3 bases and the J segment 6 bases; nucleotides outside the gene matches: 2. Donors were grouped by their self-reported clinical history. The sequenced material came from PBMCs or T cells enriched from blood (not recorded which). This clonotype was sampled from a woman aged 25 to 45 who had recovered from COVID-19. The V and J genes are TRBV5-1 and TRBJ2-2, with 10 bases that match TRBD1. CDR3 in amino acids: CASSWDRGSGELFF. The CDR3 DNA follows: TGCGCCAGCAGCTGGGACAGGGGTTCCGGGGAGCTGTTTTTT. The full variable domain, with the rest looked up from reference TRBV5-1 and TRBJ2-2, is KAGVTQTPRYLIKTRGQQVTLSCSPISGHRSVSWYQQTPGQGLQFLFEYFSETQRNKGNFPGRFSGRQFSNSRSEMNVSTLELGDSALYLCASSWDRGSGELFFGEGSRLTVL.